One sample yielded the 9 T cell receptor beta chains listed below, sequenced in a study of blood T cell repertoires in COVID-19. Repertoires were generated with immunoSEQ multiplex PCR, while TCRdb's copy carries only in-frame clones and drops some. Here the sample spans almost 200,000 clones, around four fifths being singletons. Sample: peripheral blood. Every receptor here comes from a man between 60 and 75 years old with COVID-19, enrolled during active disease.

This clone has a single count. V is TRBV5-1 and J is TRBJ1-6, with D uncertain. Germline V CDR1 and CDR2: SGHRS, YFSETQ. Trimming took 0 bases from V and 0 from J, leaving 10 bases between them. The CDR3 extends over 17 amino acids. The CDR3 bases are TGCGCCAGCAGCTTGGGCTCGGGGAGCTCCTATAATTCACCCCTCCACTTT. Translating gives CASSLGSGSSYNSPLHF.

This chain uses TRBV9 with TRBJ2-2, with D tentatively TRBD1 (6 bases). This CDR3 region has 17 residues. The V gene lost 0 bases and the J gene lost 4 bases, with 16 bases spanning the gap. Germline V gene sequence: CDR1 SGDLS, CDR2 YYNGEE. For the CDR3, the DNA is TGTGCCAGCAGCGTAGCTACGAGAGGGGGAACCACCGGGGAGCTGTTTTTT. Amino acid sequence: CASSVATRGGTTGELFF.

There are a few counts of this clone. The chain employs TRBV2 and TRBJ2-7; a weak D match, TRBD2 (6 bases). Germline CDR1 reads SNHLY; CDR2 reads FYNNEI. The V gene lost 4 bases and the J gene lost 7 bases, with 17 bases spanning the gap. CDR3 length: 14 amino acids. The CDR3 coding sequence is TGTGCCAGCAGTGTGAAGCGGACTGGGGGGGAGCAGTACTTC. Protein sequence: CASSVKRTGGEQYF.

The count of this clone is one. The chain couples TRBV27 to TRBJ2-3; D perhaps matches TRBD2 (6 bases). Germline V gene data show CDR1 as MNHEY and CDR2 as SMNVEV (reference sequence). This CDR3 is built from 14 residues. V lost 3 bases to trimming and J lost 8 bases, with 15 bases between them. The CDR3 bases are TGTGCCAGCAGTTTCGTGACGACTAGAGGTACGCAGTATTTT. This gives the protein CASSFVTTRGTQYF.

This clone occurred a few times. The chain recombines TRBV6-5 with TRBJ1-4; 10 nucleotides align to TRBD1. This CDR3 region has 15 residues. Germline V gene data show CDR1 as MNHEY and CDR2 as SVGAGI. J gave up 1 base and V 4 bases, and 0 bases lay outside the gene matches. The CDR3 here is CASSWTGGTNEKLFF. The DNA of the CDR3 is TGTGCCAGCAGTTGGACAGGGGGAACTAATGAAAAACTGTTTTTT.

The CDR3 loop is CASSYLAGSSYEQYF. The CDR3 bases are TGTGCCAGCAGTTACCTAGCGGGATCCTCCTACGAGCAGTACTTC. The chain links TRBV6-6 to TRBJ2-7; 9 nucleotides line up with TRBD2. The germline gives CDR1 MNHNY, CDR2 SVGAGI (reference sequence). CDR3 length: 15 residues. V lost 2 bases and J lost 0; bases outside the gene matches: 2.

Details on this clone: A read error may produce the germline difference seen at one junction end. This chain uses TRBV18 with TRBJ2-6; tentatively, D is TRBD1 (5 bases). This CDR3 is 16 amino acids long. In germline, CDR1 is KGHSH, CDR2 LQKENI. The CDR3 region has the DNA TGTGCCAGCTCACCCCAACAGGTCTCTGGGGCCAACGTCCCGACTTTC. Protein: CASSPQQVSGANVPTF. Looking up the rest from reference TRBV18 and TRBJ2-6 gives the full variable domain: NAGVMQNPRHLVRRRGQEARLRCSPMKGHSHVYWYRQLPEEGLKFMVYLQKENIIDESGMPKERFSAEFPKEGPSILRIQQVVRGDSAAYFCASSPQQVSGANVPTFGAGSRLTVL.

The chain is built from TRBV14 and TRBJ1-2; no clear D gene. The germline V gene encodes CDR1 SGHDN and CDR2 FVKESK. Trimming left V 2 bases short and J 1 base short, with 2 bases between. This CDR3 spans 12 amino acids. Written as DNA, the CDR3 is TGTGCCAGCAGCCAACATAACTATGGCTACACCTTC. Amino acid sequence: CASSQHNYGYTF.

The chain combines TRBV9 with TRBJ2-3; 8 nucleotides match TRBD1. Looked up from germline, CDR1 is SGDLS and CDR2 is YYNGEE. V shed 5 bases, J shed 1 base, and the junction held 3 bases outside the gene matches. This CDR3 spans 14 amino acids. The CDR3 here is CASSGTGGTDTQYF. The CDR3 DNA sequence: TGTGCCAGCAGTGGGACAGGAGGCACAGATACGCAGTATTTT.